The 22 T cell receptor beta chains below all came from one sample that was sequenced in a study of tissue T cells after allogeneic stem cell transplantation. This table comes from immunoSEQ multiplex PCR, and its TCRdb copy is limited to in-frame clones, with some not included. This sample carries around 28,000 clones, less than 90% of them seen once, and the ten largest clones take about 3.5%. The input for sequencing was blood, taken before transplantation. Receptor source: a woman between 18 and 55 years old who later had graft-versus-host disease after an allogeneic stem cell transplant.

The V gene is TRBV11-2, the J gene TRBJ1-5, with D hard to call. V dropped 5 bases and J dropped 6 bases, with 11 bases sitting between them. Germline-derived CDR1 and CDR2 are SGHAT and FQNNGV. This CDR3 spans 13 amino acids. Here the CDR3 reads CASSRVVVQPQHF. CDR3 DNA sequence: TGTGCCAGCAGCCGAGTGGTAGTTCAGCCCCAGCATTTT.

This chain uses TRBV6-2 or TRBV6-3 with TRBJ2-2; 14 nucleotides align to TRBD2. V dropped 0 bases and J dropped 0; count of bases not matched to a gene: 0. This CDR3 spans 18 amino acids. CDR1 is MNHEY and CDR2 is SVGEGT in the germline V gene. This CDR3 is CASSYSTSGGANTGELFF. DNA of the CDR3: TGTGCCAGCAGTTACTCGACTAGCGGGGGGGCGAACACCGGGGAGCTGTTTTTT.

V usage is TRBV5-1 and J usage is TRBJ1-4, with 8 positions matching TRBD1. Germline-derived CDR1 and CDR2 are SGHRS and YFSETQ. The ends lost 5 bases at V and 3 bases at J; junction bases unmatched: 9. The CDR3 is 16 residues long. The CDR3, as DNA: TGCGCCAGCAGTTGGGGACAGGTCCCTTCTAATGAAAAACTGTTTTTT. This translates into CASSWGQVPSNEKLFF.

This clone was recorded once. V usage is TRBV10-3 and J usage is TRBJ1-1; D not resolved. Trimming removed 0 bases at V and 1 base at J, with 6 bases between. The V gene's germline CDR1 is ENHRY and CDR2 SYGVKD. The CDR3 length is 14 residues. The CDR3: CAISESTENTEAFF. DNA for the CDR3: TGTGCCATCAGTGAGTCTACCGAGAACACTGAAGCTTTCTTT.

The chain carries TRBV10-1 and TRBJ2-7, with TRBD1 matching 9 bases. Germline CDR1 reads WNHNN; CDR2 reads SYGVQD (reference sequence). The length of the CDR3 is 15 residues. V trimming: 0 bases; J trimming: 3 bases; junction bases outside the gene matches: 3. CDR3 amino acids: CASSESSGQGYEQYF. CDR3 coding DNA: TGCGCCAGCAGTGAGTCGTCGGGACAGGGCTACGAGCAGTACTTC.

V gene TRBV7-6 combines with J gene TRBJ2-1; 8 bases are shared with TRBD2. The CDR3 sequence is 15 residues long. After removal of 1 base from V and 3 bases from J, the junction contained 2 bases not matched to a gene. Germline V gives CDR1 SGHVS, CDR2 FNYEAQ. DNA of the CDR3: TGTGCCAGCAGCTTAGGCGGGGGGCGCTACAATGAGCAGTTCTTC. Its translation is CASSLGGGRYNEQFF.

This clone was recorded once. The V and J genes are TRBV4-1 and TRBJ2-7, with 7 bases lining up with TRBD1. The V segment lost 3 bases and the J segment 0 bases; nucleotides outside the gene matches: 5. The CDR3 extends over 15 amino acids. Germline lookup yields CDR1 MGHRA and CDR2 YSYEKL. CDR3 region: CASSQATGISYEQYF. The CDR3 DNA is TGCGCCAGCAGCCAGGCGACAGGGATCTCCTACGAGCAGTACTTC.

This chain connects TRBV5-1 to TRBJ1-1, with TRBD1 as a possible D gene (6 bases). Between the trimmed V and J ends, which lost 3 bases and 3 bases, there was a span of 15 bases. CDR3 size: 15 residues. Germline CDR1 is SGHRS and CDR2 is YFSETQ. The chain's CDR3 is CASSWEQGLYTEAFF. DNA of the CDR3: TGCGCCAGCAGCTGGGAACAGGGATTGTACACTGAAGCTTTCTTT.

This chain connects TRBV18 to TRBJ1-1; TRBD1 agrees at 7 bases. This CDR3 has 19 residues. With V trimmed by 6 bases and J by 2 bases, 21 bases remained unmatched. Germline V CDR1 and CDR2: KGHSH, LQKENI. The CDR3 loop reads CASSHNGVGSGTDNTEAFF. The CDR3 nucleotides are TGTGCCAGCTCCCACAACGGGGTTGGATCAGGGACAGACAACACTGAAGCTTTCTTT.

The gene calls are TRBV6-6 and TRBJ1-1; a possible D gene is TRBD1 (5 bases). Trimming stripped 7 bases from V and 1 base from J, with 19 bases between. The CDR3 has 16 amino acids. Germline V gene data show CDR1 as MNHNY and CDR2 as SVGAGI (reference sequence). The CDR3 coding sequence is TGTGCCAGCACCCCCCTTTTGGGACGGAAGAACACTGAAGCTTTCTTT. Its protein is CASTPLLGRKNTEAFF.

The chain has TRBV11-2 and TRBJ1-1; 7 bases map to TRBD1. This CDR3 is 16 amino acids long. V was clipped by 5 bases and J by 2 bases; unmatched bases: 11. In germline, CDR1 is SGHAT, CDR2 FQNNGV. As DNA, the CDR3 is TGTGCCAGCAGCCCCCTTGGGACAGTAAGAAACACTGAAGCTTTCTTT. Translating it yields CASSPLGTVRNTEAFF. The variable domain in full, completed from reference TRBV11-2 and TRBJ1-1, reads EAGVAQSPRYKIIEKRQSVAFWCNPISGHATLYWYQQILGQGPKLLIQFQNNGVVDDSQLPKDRFSAERLKGVDSTLKIQPAKLEDSAVYLCASSPLGTVRNTEAFFGQGTRLTVV.

The chain uses TRBV6-5 and TRBJ2-7; D remains unclear. Germline lookup yields CDR1 MNHEY and CDR2 SVGAGI. This CDR3 has 13 amino acids. V was cut by 5 bases and J by 2 bases, with 10 bases left in between. This chain's CDR3 is CASSTEQTYEQYF. CDR3 in DNA: TGTGCCAGCAGTACCGAACAAACCTACGAGCAGTACTTC.

This sequence joins TRBV18 and TRBJ1-2; D may be TRBD1 (5 bases). CDR1 and CDR2 from the germline V gene are KGHSH and LQKENI. The CDR3 covers 14 residues. V was clipped by 4 bases and J by 4 bases, with 13 bases between them. CDR3 in DNA: TGTGCCAGCTCACAACAACAGGCCACCTATGGCTACACCTTC. Its translation: CASSQQQATYGYTF.

The chain joins TRBV7-2 to TRBJ1-2; D gene uncertain. Trimming pared 3 bases from V and 3 bases from J, leaving 14 bases between. CDR3 length: 15 residues. Per the germline V gene, CDR1 is SGHTA and CDR2 is FQGNSA. CDR3 nucleotide sequence: TGTGCCAGCAGCTTGCGAGAAGGGAGGCACTATGGCTACACCTTC. Amino acids: CASSLREGRHYGYTF. Variable domain in full (rest from reference TRBV7-2 and TRBJ1-2): GAGVSQSPSNKVTEKGKDVELRCDPISGHTALYWYRQSLGQGLEFLIYFQGNSAPDKSGLPSDRFSAERTGGSVSTLTIQRTQQEDSAVYLCASSLREGRHYGYTFGSGTRLTVV.

The V call is TRBV2, the J call TRBJ2-7, with 7 bases matching TRBD1. The CDR3 runs 13 residues. Germline V CDR1 and CDR2: SNHLY, FYNNEI. The junction had 3 bases not matched to a gene; V was cut back by 7 bases and J by 0 bases. The CDR3 DNA is TGTGCCAGCATGGACAGGAGCTCCTACGAGCAGTACTTC. Protein sequence: CASMDRSSYEQYF.

This chain connects TRBV10-1 to TRBJ1-6; D uncertain. The V gene lost 3 bases and the J gene lost 2 bases, with 5 bases spanning the gap. CDR3 length: 14 amino acids. Germline-derived CDR1 and CDR2 are WNHNN and SYGVQD (reference sequence). The CDR3 sequence: CASSERTYNSPLHF. The CDR3 coding sequence is TGCGCCAGCAGTGAACGGACCTATAATTCACCCCTCCACTTT.

This clone was seen only once. The V gene is TRBV4-2, the J gene TRBJ1-1; D is undetermined. Germline V CDR1 and CDR2: LGHNA, YNFKEQ. V shed 2 bases and J shed 0 bases, with 7 bases lying between them. The CDR3 totals 14 residues. DNA for the CDR3: TGTGCCAGCAGCCAAAGTCGGTTGAACACTGAAGCTTTCTTT. Translated: CASSQSRLNTEAFF.

The genes are TRBV30 and TRBJ1-1; D is undetermined. Germline V gives CDR1 GTSNPN, CDR2 SVGIG (reference sequence). This CDR3 has 12 amino acids. V lost 1 base and J 3 bases, leaving 6 bases between the germline ends. The CDR3 protein is CAWSERHTEAFF. The CDR3 DNA follows: TGTGCCTGGAGTGAACGACACACTGAAGCTTTCTTT.

The rearrangement uses TRBV29-1 and TRBJ1-2; tentatively, D is TRBD1 (5 bases). Germline V CDR1 and CDR2: SQVTM, ANQGSEA. The CDR3 loop spans 12 amino acids. V shed 8 bases and J shed 3 bases, with 13 bases lying between them. CDR3: CSTSGGDYGYTF. The DNA of the CDR3 is TGCAGCACGAGTGGGGGAGACTATGGCTACACCTTC.

The rearrangement uses TRBV2 and TRBJ2-2; the match to TRBD2 covers 7 bases. The CDR3 consists of 16 residues. Germline V CDR1 and CDR2: SNHLY, FYNNEI. Unmatched junction bases numbered 8, after V lost 4 bases and J lost 3 bases. DNA of the CDR3: TGTGCCAGCAGTGCGCTGGGAGGGAGGCACACCGGGGAGCTGTTTTTT. Its protein is CASSALGGRHTGELFF.

The V gene is TRBV5-1, the J gene TRBJ2-1, with TRBD2 matching 10 bases. With V trimmed by 0 bases and J by 5 bases, 14 bases remained unmatched. Germline V lookup: CDR1 SGHRS, CDR2 YFSETQ. CDR3 length: 19 residues. This chain's CDR3 is CASSLESSGRALGNNEQFF. Written as DNA, the CDR3 is TGCGCCAGCAGCTTGGAGTCCAGCGGGAGGGCCCTTGGGAACAATGAGCAGTTCTTC.

The gene calls are TRBV9 and TRBJ1-2, with D uncertain. Germline assignment: CDR1 SGDLS and CDR2 YYNGEE. V lost 0 bases, J lost 4 bases, and 13 bases lay in between. The CDR3 covers 15 residues. The CDR3 DNA reads as TGTGCCAGCAGCGTAGAGGCAGGCATTCTCTATGGCTACACCTTC. It codes for CASSVEAGILYGYTF.